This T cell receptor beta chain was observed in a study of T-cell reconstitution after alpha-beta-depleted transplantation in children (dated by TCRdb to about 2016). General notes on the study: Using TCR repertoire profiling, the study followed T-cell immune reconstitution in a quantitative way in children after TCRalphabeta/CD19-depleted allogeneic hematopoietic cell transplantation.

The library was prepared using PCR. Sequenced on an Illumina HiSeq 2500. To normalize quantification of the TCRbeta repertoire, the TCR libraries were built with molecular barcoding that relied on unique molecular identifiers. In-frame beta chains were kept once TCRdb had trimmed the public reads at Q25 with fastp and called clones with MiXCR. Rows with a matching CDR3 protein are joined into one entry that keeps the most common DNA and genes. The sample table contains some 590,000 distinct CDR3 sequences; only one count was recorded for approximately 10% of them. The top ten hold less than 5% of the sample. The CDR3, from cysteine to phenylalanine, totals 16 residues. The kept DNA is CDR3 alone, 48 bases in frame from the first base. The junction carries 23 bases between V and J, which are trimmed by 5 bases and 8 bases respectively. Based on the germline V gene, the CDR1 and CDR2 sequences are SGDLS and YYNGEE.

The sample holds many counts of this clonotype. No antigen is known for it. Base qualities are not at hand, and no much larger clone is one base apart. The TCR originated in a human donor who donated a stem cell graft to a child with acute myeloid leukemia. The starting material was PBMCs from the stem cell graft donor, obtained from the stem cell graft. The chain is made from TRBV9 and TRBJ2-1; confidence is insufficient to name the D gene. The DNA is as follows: TGTGCCAGCAGTTTATTAGAGGTGGATAGAGGCCATGAGCAGTTCTTC. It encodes CASSLLEVDRGHEQFF.